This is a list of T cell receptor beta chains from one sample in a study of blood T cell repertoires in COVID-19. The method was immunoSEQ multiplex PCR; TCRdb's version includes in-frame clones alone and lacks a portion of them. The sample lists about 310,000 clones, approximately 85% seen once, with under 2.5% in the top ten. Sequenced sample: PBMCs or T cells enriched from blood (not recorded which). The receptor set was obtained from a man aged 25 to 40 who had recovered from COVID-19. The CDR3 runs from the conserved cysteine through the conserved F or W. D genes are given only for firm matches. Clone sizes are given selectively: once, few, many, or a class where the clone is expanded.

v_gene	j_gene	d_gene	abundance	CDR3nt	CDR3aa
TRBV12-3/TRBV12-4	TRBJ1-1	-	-	TGTGCCAGCAGTTTTTACAGGGAAACTGAAGCTTTCTTT	CASSFYRETEAFF
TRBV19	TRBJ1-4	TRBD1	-	TGTGCCAGTAGTACAAGACAGGGACTCAATGAAAAACTGTTTTTT	CASSTRQGLNEKLFF
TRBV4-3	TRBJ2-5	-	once	TGCGCCAGCAGCCGCGGAGCCGGGGAGACCCAGTACTTC	CASSRGAGETQYF
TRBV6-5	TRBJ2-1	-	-	TGTGCCAGCAGCCCCTCCGGGGGCTCCTACAATGAGCAGTTCTTC	CASSPSGGSYNEQFF
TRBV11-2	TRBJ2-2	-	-	TGTGCCAGCAGCTTAGTCCCAGGGCTCCGCACCGGGGAGCTGTTTTTT	CASSLVPGLRTGELFF
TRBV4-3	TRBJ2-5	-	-	TGCGCCAGCAGCCACCGAGTCCAAGAGACCCAGTACTTC	CASSHRVQETQYF
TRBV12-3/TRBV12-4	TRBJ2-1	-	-	TGTGCCAGCCGCGGTCGTGTCGTCAATGAGCAGTTCTTC	CASRGRVVNEQFF
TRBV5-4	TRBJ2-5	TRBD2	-	TGTGCCAGCAGCCGTGCTAGCGGGGGGACGTACCAAGAGACCCAGTACTTC	CASSRASGGTYQETQYF
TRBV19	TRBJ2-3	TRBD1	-	TGTGCCAGTAGTTCCGCTCCGGGACAGGCCGTCACAGATACGCAGTATTTT	CASSSAPGQAVTDTQYF
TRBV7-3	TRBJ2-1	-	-	TGTGCCAGCAGCTCGACGTCCGGGACAACTTACAATGAGCAGTTCTTC	CASSSTSGTTYNEQFF
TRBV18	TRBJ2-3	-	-	TGTGCCAGCTCACGACAGACTAGCACAGATACGCAGTATTTT	CASSRQTSTDTQYF
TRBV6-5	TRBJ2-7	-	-	TGTGCCAGCAGTCCCACTAAAAGGGGGGAGCAGTACTTC	CASSPTKRGEQYF
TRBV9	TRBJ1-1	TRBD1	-	TGTGCCAGCAGCGCCACCGGGACAGGGGGCTGGAACACTGAAGCTTTCTTT	CASSATGTGGWNTEAFF
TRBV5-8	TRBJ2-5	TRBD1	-	TGTGCCAGCAGCTGGGGACAGAACATACAAGAGACCCAGTACTTC	CASSWGQNIQETQYF